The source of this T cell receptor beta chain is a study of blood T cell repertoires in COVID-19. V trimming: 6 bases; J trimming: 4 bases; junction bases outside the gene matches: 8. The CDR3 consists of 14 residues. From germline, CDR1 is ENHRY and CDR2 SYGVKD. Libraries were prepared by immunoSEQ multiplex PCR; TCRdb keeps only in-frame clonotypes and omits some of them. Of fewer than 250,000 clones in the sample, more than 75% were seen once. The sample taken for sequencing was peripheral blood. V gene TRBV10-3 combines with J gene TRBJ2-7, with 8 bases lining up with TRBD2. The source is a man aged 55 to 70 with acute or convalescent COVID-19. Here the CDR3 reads CAIRDSGATYEQYF. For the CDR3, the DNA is TGTGCCATCAGGGATAGCGGGGCAACGTACGAGCAGTACTTC.